Detailed here is one T cell receptor (beta chain). The data were taken from a study of blood T cell repertoires in COVID-19. In the study overall: The United States, Italy and Spain were the sources of the acute and convalescent COVID-19 samples.

This study enrolled people aged 18 to 89 from approximately 24 US geographic areas. Participant reports of clinical history set cohort assignment. CDR1 is SGDLS, CDR2 YYNGEE, per germline. The CDR3 runs 14 residues. V was shortened by 7 bases and J by 0 bases, with 10 bases between the two germline ends. As processed by the authors: The assay estimated nucleated cells by amplifying reference gene primers. Assay used: immunoSEQ multiplex PCR; TCRdb lists only in-frame clones, some missing. V and J calls and clone size are copied from that table; D and trimming were computed from the DNA. The data show about 180,000 clones, 82% seen once.

V gene TRBV9 combines with J gene TRBJ1-4; tentatively, D is TRBD1 (5 bases). The receptor's source is a man between 60 and 70 years old who had recovered from COVID-19. Source material: PBMCs or T cells enriched from blood (not recorded which). CDR3 sequence: CASGQGTTNEKLFF. CDR3 bases: TGTGCCAGCGGGCAGGGAACAACTAATGAAAAACTGTTTTTT. Supplemented by reference TRBV9 and TRBJ1-4, the full variable domain reads DSGVTQTPKHLITATGQRVTLRCSPRSGDLSVYWYQQSLDQGLQFLIQYYNGEERAKGNILERFSAQQFPDLHSELNLSSLELGDSALYFCASGQGTTNEKLFFGSGTQLSVL.